The 5 T cell receptor beta chains below come from one sample, sequenced in a study of cytomegalovirus exposure and HLA in healthy donors. Here immunoSEQ multiplex PCR was the method, and the copy in TCRdb shows in-frame clones only, minus some. The profile shows 170,000 or so clones, approximately 83% of them singletons. Specimen: PBMCs. The receptors derive from a woman under 30 in good health and CMV-seropositive.

This clone was picked up one time. The chain combines TRBV27 with TRBJ2-3; TRBD2 might be the D (7 bases). Germline-derived CDR1 and CDR2 are MNHEY and SMNVEV (reference sequence). The CDR3 has 14 amino acids. V was cut by 11 bases and J by 4 bases, with 19 bases left in between. CDR3 nucleotides: TGTGCCCCCAATGGGGGGGCCAGGGCAGATACGCAGTATTTT. Protein: CAPNGGARADTQYF.

The chain is built from TRBV19 and TRBJ1-3; tentatively, D is TRBD1 (6 bases). Germline V gene data show CDR1 as LNHDA and CDR2 as SQIVND (reference sequence). Trimming took off 3 bases at V and 0 bases at J, with 15 bases between the two ends. This CDR3 is 17 amino acids long. The CDR3 is CASSIPQGIHSGNTIYF. CDR3 sequence (DNA): TGTGCCAGTAGTATCCCCCAGGGGATCCACTCTGGAAACACCATATATTTT.

This clone was seen a few times. This sequence joins TRBV11-2 and TRBJ1-1, with TRBD1 identical over 7 bases. J was trimmed by 7 bases and V by 5 bases; bases with no gene match: 7. Germline assignment: CDR1 SGHAT and CDR2 FQNNGV. CDR3 length: 13 residues. DNA of the CDR3: TGTGCCAGCAGCCCCTGGGACAGAAGTGAAGCTTTCTTT. This translates into CASSPWDRSEAFF. The entire variable domain, with the rest obtained from reference TRBV11-2 and TRBJ1-1, is as follows: EAGVAQSPRYKIIEKRQSVAFWCNPISGHATLYWYQQILGQGPKLLIQFQNNGVVDDSQLPKDRFSAERLKGVDSTLKIQPAKLEDSAVYLCASSPWDRSEAFFGQGTRLTVV.

The rearrangement uses TRBV27 and TRBJ1-1; no reliable D call. Germline V CDR1 and CDR2: MNHEY, SMNVEV (reference sequence). Trimming took off 6 bases at V and 5 bases at J, with 7 bases between the two ends. This CDR3 spans 11 amino acids. The CDR3: CASRRSTEAFF. In DNA form, the CDR3 reads TGTGCCAGCAGAAGGAGTACTGAAGCTTTCTTT.

The chain carries TRBV5-4 and TRBJ2-1; perhaps TRBD1 as D (6 bases). Germline V gene sequence: CDR1 SGHNT, CDR2 YYREEE (reference sequence). This CDR3 has 14 residues. Trimming removed 4 bases at V and 9 bases at J, with 17 bases between. This chain's CDR3 is CASSLHGTYSEQFF. CDR3 bases: TGTGCCAGCAGCCTCCATGGGACATATAGTGAGCAGTTCTTC.